In this sample, the clone carrying this T cell receptor (beta chain) is medium-sized. Its target is unknown. cDNA was made from roughly 500 ng RNA using alpha and beta constant primers. Separate chain-specific third strand synthesis with multiplexing indices produced the alpha and beta libraries. One entry per CDR3 protein results from TCRdb running MiXCR on the 5' RACE reads. The sample records approximately 7,000 distinct CDR3 sequences, under 8% being singletons. Trimming pared 3 bases from V and 4 bases from J, leaving 10 bases between. The CDR3 covers 14 residues. The data belong to a study of HIV-infected patients and healthy controls. Roughly three months, about 14 weeks, into antiretroviral therapy, follow-up blood was collected. All unsorted peripheral T cells were captured because whole blood was used without fractionation. Study findings and constraints: Treated samples reflected only about three months of therapy, arguably too short to observe immune reconstitution.

This TCR derives from an adult with HIV infection. The chain recombines TRBV12-3 or TRBV12-4 with TRBJ2-1; D is unresolved. Here the sequenced sample was blood, taken during antiretroviral therapy. The CDR3: CASSFVDGYNEQFF. The CDR3 DNA follows: TGTGCCAGCAGTTTTGTGGACGGATACAATGAGCAGTTCTTC.